The 6 T cell receptor beta chains below were found in one sample sequenced in a study of T-cell reconstitution after alpha-beta-depleted transplantation in children (dated by TCRdb to the mid-2010s). The treatment or condition label of this sample denotes: allogeneic hematopoietic cell transplantation with graft depleted of TCRalphabeta T cells and CD19 B cells. Libraries were prepared through PCR. The instrument was an Illumina HiSeq 2500. TCR library preparation used molecular barcoding, with unique molecular identifiers applied to normalize quantification of the TCRbeta repertoire. TCRdb passed the public sequencing reads through fastp at Q25 and MiXCR, retaining productive beta sequences. Every CDR3 protein is listed once, alongside the most common genes and DNA of its rows. The sample yields about 980,000 distinct CDR3 sequences; roughly 29% were counted once. In total, the top ten clones hold roughly 28% of the sample.

The starting material was PBMCs, mostly from graft donor cells, obtained 360 days after TCRalphabeta/CD19-depleted stem cell transplant. The receptors derive from a boy under three years old who had a stem cell transplant for SCID, so the T cells may come from the graft donor.

The V gene is TRBV7-6, the J gene TRBJ1-3; D not resolved. From germline, CDR1 is SGHVS and CDR2 FNYEAQ. The CDR3 consists of 13 residues. The V and J ends lost 6 bases and 3 bases respectively, with 9 bases between them. In nucleotides, the CDR3 is TGTGCCAGCAGTCCACCAAATGGAAACACCATATATTTT. It is translated as CASSPPNGNTIYF.

This rearrangement joins TRBV11-2 to TRBJ1-4; D ambiguous. CDR1 and CDR2 from the germline V gene are SGHAT and FQNNGV. V lost 5 bases, J lost 0 bases, and 10 bases lay in between. The CDR3 runs to 15 residues. CDR3 amino acids: CASSHDGTTNEKLFF. The CDR3 DNA follows: TGTGCCAGCAGCCACGACGGAACAACTAATGAAAAACTGTTTTTT.

The chain employs TRBV6-2 or TRBV6-3 and TRBJ2-1; 7 positions agree with TRBD2. Germline V gives CDR1 MNHEY, CDR2 SVGEGT. The CDR3 runs 16 residues. The junction had 11 bases not matched to a gene; V was cut back by 6 bases and J by 3 bases. CDR3 nucleotides: TGTGCCAGCAGCCGAAAACCCTGGACTAGCTACAATGAGCAGTTCTTC. The encoded protein is CASSRKPWTSYNEQFF.

This clonotype was recorded a few times. This rearrangement joins TRBV12-3 or TRBV12-4 to TRBJ1-2; 8 bases match TRBD1. The CDR3 runs to 16 residues. V lost 0 bases, J lost 1 base, and 4 bases stayed unmatched. DNA of the CDR3: TGTGCCAGCAGTTTAGCGGGGGACAGGTATAACTATGGCTACACCTTC. Translation gives CASSLAGDRYNYGYTF.

The CDR3 here is CASSFPGQKSTDTQYF. CDR3 nucleotides: TGTGCCAGCAGCTTTCCCGGACAGAAAAGCACAGATACGCAGTATTTT. The rearrangement uses TRBV5-6 and TRBJ2-3; possible D gene TRBD1, 6 bases. The CDR3 length is 16 residues. V lost 2 bases, J lost 0 bases, and 13 bases lay in between. From germline, CDR1 is SGHDT and CDR2 YYEEEE.

The rearrangement links TRBV20-1 to TRBJ1-4; perhaps TRBD1 as D (6 bases). The CDR3 has 10 residues. Trimming took 4 bases from V and 11 from J, leaving 8 bases between them. The germline V gene has CDR1 DFQATT and CDR2 SNEGSKA (reference sequence). The CDR3 spells CSAKGDKLFF. CDR3 sequence (DNA): TGCAGTGCTAAGGGGGATAAACTGTTTTTT.